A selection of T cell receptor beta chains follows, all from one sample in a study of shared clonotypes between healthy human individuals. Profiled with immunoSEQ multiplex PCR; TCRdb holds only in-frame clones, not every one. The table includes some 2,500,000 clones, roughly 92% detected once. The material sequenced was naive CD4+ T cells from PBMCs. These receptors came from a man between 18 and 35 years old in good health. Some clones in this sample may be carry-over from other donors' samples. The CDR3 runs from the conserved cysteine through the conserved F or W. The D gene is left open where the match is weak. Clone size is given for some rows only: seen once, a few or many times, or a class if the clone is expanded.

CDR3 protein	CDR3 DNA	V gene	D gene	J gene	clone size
CASQGESIYNEQFF	TGTGCCAGCCAGGGGGAGAGCATCTACAATGAGCAGTTCTTC	TRBV4-2	TRBD1	TRBJ2-1	once
CATSRDVMAVVDEQYF	TGTGCCACCAGCAGAGATGTCATGGCGGTGGTCGACGAGCAGTACTTC	TRBV15	-	TRBJ2-7	-
CASSAHGGTNEQFF	TGTGCCAGCAGTGCCCATGGGGGGACGAATGAGCAGTTCTTC	TRBV25-1	-	TRBJ2-1	-
CASTSGMNTEAFF	TGTGCCAGCACTTCCGGGATGAACACTGAAGCTTTCTTT	TRBV28	-	TRBJ1-1	-
CASSPQGVPGANVLTF	TGCGCCAGCAGCCCACAAGGGGTTCCTGGGGCCAACGTCCTGACTTTC	TRBV5-1	-	TRBJ2-6	-
CASSYTPGDDTEAFF	TGTGCCAGCAGCTACACCCCTGGGGATGACACTGAAGCTTTCTTT	TRBV28	-	TRBJ1-1	once
CASSQKRQGTGELFF	TGTGCCAGCAGCCAAAAACGACAGGGAACCGGGGAGCTGTTTTTT	TRBV7-9	TRBD1	TRBJ2-2	-
CASRLQGAKNIQYF	TGTGCCAGCAGGTTACAGGGGGCCAAAAACATTCAGTACTTC	TRBV28	TRBD1	TRBJ2-4	-
CASSLVRDTDTQYF	TGTGCCAGCAGCTTAGTAAGAGACACAGATACGCAGTATTTT	TRBV7-9	-	TRBJ2-3	-
CASSFRGNQPQHF	TGCGCCAGCAGCTTCCGGGGCAATCAGCCCCAGCATTTT	TRBV5-1	-	TRBJ1-5	-
CATSRAGTPTYEQYF	TGTGCCACCAGCAGAGCCGGGACACCAACCTACGAGCAGTACTTC	TRBV15	-	TRBJ2-7	-
CASNGGPNQPQHF	TGTGCCAGCAATGGGGGGCCCAATCAGCCCCAGCATTTT	TRBV6-6	-	TRBJ1-5	-
CASSTDRVNSNQPQHF	TGTGCCAGTAGTACGGACAGGGTGAATAGCAATCAGCCCCAGCATTTT	TRBV19	TRBD1	TRBJ1-5	-
CASSFVADTIYF	TGTGCCAGCAGCTTTGTGGCAGACACCATATATTTT	TRBV7-9	-	TRBJ1-3	-
CSADGTEAFF	TGCAGCGCGGACGGGACTGAAGCTTTCTTT	TRBV29-1	-	TRBJ1-1	-
CASTKGDRGIGELFF	TGTGCCAGCACCAAGGGGGACAGGGGCATCGGGGAGCTGTTTTTT	TRBV28	TRBD1	TRBJ2-2	once
CASSLGQNSYEQYF	TGTGCCAGCAGCTTGGGACAGAACAGTTACGAGCAGTACTTC	TRBV7-2	TRBD1	TRBJ2-7	-
CASSWDGSTDTQYF	TGTGCCAGCAGCTGGGACGGAAGCACAGATACGCAGTATTTT	TRBV5-5	-	TRBJ2-3	once
CASSLEGGGYEQYF	TGTGCCAGCAGCTTAGAAGGGGGAGGGTACGAGCAGTACTTC	TRBV7-6	-	TRBJ2-7	-
CASRSGGGGRSGNTIYF	TGTGCCAGCAGGAGCGGCGGCGGGGGCCGCTCTGGAAACACCATATATTTT	TRBV28	-	TRBJ1-3	once